This T cell receptor (beta chain) was profiled in a study of regulatory and conventional T cells in RAG deficiency. Genomic DNA came from blood regulatory T cells gated CD4+ CD25-high CD127-low. TCRdb's copy holds only in-frame clones and misses some; the assay was immunoSEQ multiplex PCR. There are approximately 10,000 clones in the sample; 94% occur only once, and less than 1.5% lies in the top ten. Details on this clone: Its target is not known.

Germline V CDR1 and CDR2: LGHNA, YNFKEQ. After removal of 0 bases from V and 6 bases from J, the junction contained 5 bases not matched to a gene. This CDR3 comprises 16 residues. Points from the study as a whole: In Omenn syndrome, sorted "Tregs" may be peripherally activated cells. Patient subsets had shorter CDR3s; Omenn Treg-Tconv overlap exceeded 85%. Omenn syndrome and CID/AS patients had roughly 92-fold fewer unique Treg TCR beta sequences, versus around 10-fold elsewhere.

This sample was shared with a second study, whose subject was regulatory T cells. As that study records: Primers: 52 TRBV forward and 13 TRBJ reverse. Patient repertoires had restricted TRB V-J pairs and skewed V and J usage, most in Tregs.

This receptor was identified in a human donor in good health. Material for sequencing was CD127- CD25+ CD4+ Tregs sorted from blood. The rearrangement joins TRBV4-2 to TRBJ2-1; 10 nucleotides align to TRBD2. CDR3 bases: TGTGCCAGCAGCCAAGATTCCAGCGGGGGGGCCAATGAGCAGTTCTTC. It yields the protein CASSQDSSGGANEQFF.